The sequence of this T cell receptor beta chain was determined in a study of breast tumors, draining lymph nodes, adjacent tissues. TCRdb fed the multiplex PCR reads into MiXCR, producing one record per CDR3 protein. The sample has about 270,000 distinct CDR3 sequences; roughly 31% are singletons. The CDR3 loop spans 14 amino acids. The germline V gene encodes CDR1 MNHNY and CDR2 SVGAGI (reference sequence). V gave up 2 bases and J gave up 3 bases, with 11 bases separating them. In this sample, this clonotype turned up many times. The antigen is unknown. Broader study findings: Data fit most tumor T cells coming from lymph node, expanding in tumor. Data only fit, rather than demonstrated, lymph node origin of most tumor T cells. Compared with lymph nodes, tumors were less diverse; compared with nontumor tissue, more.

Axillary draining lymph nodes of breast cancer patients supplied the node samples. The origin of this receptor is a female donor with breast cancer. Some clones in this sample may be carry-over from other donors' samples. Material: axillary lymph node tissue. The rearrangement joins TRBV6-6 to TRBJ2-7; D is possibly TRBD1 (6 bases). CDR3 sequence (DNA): TGTGCCAGCAGTTACGGGGACATTGTCTACGAGCAGTACTTC. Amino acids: CASSYGDIVYEQYF.